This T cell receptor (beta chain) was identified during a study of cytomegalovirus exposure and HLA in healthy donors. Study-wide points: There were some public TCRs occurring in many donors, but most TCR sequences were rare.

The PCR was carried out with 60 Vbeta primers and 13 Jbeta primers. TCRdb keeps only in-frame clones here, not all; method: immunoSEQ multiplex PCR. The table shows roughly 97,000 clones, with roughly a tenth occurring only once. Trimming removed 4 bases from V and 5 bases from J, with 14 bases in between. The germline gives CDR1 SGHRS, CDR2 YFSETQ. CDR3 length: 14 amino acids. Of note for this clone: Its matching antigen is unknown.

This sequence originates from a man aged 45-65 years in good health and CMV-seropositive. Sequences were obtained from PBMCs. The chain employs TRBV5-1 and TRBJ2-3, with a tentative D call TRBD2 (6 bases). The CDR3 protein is CASSKGLSGDTQYF. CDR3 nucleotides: TGCGCCAGCAGCAAAGGACTAAGCGGAGATACGCAGTATTTT.